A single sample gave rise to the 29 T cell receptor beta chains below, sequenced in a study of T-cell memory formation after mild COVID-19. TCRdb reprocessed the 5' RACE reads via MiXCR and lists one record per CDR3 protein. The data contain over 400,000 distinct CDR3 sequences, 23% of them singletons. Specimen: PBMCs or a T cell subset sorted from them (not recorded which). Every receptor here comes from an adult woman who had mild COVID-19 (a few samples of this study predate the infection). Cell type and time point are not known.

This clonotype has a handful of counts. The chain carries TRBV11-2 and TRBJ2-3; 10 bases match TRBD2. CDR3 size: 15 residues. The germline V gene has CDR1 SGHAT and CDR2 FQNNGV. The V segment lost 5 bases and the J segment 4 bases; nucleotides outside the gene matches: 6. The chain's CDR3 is CASSSSGGSSDTQYF. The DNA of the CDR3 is TGTGCCAGCAGCAGTAGCGGGGGGAGCTCAGATACGCAGTATTTT.

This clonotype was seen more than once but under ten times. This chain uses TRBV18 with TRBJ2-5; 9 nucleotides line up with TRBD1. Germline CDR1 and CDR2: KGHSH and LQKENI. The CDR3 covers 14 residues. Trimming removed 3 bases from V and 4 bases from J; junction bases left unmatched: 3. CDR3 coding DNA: TGTGCCAGCTCACCGAAGGACAGGGGAGAGACCCAGTACTTC. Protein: CASSPKDRGETQYF. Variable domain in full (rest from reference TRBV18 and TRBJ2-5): NAGVMQNPRHLVRRRGQEARLRCSPMKGHSHVYWYRQLPEEGLKFMVYLQKENIIDESGMPKERFSAEFPKEGPSILRIQQVVRGDSAAYFCASSPKDRGETQYFGPGTRLLVL.

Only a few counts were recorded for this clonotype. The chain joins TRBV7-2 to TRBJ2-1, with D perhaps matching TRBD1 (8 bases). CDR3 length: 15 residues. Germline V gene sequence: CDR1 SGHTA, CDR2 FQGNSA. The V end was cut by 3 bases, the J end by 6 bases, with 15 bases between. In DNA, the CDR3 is TGTGCCAGCAGCTTCACAGGGGGGGTCGGCAATGAGCAGTTCTTC. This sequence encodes CASSFTGGVGNEQFF. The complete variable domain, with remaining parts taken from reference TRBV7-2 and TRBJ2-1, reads GAGVSQSPSNKVTEKGKDVELRCDPISGHTALYWYRQSLGQGLEFLIYFQGNSAPDKSGLPSDRFSAERTGGSVSTLTIQRTQQEDSAVYLCASSFTGGVGNEQFFGPGTRLTVL.

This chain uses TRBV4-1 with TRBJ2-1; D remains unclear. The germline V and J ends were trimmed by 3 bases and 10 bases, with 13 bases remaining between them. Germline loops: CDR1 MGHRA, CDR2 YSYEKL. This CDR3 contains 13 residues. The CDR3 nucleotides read TGCGCCAGCAGCCAGACTTCCGCCGGCGAGCAGTTCTTC. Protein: CASSQTSAGEQFF.

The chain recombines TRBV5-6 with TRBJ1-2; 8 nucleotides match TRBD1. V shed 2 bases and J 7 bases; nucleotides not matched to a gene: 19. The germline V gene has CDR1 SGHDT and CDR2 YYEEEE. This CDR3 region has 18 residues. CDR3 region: CASSLDRGQGYISSGYTF. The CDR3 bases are TGTGCCAGCAGCTTAGATCGTGGACAGGGATATATCTCGTCTGGCTACACCTTC. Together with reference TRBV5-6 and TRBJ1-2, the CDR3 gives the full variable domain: DAGVTQSPTHLIKTRGQQVTLRCSPKSGHDTVSWYQQALGQGPQFIFQYYEEEERQRGNFPDRFSGHQFPNYSSELNVNALLLGDSALYLCASSLDRGQGYISSGYTFGSGTRLTVV.

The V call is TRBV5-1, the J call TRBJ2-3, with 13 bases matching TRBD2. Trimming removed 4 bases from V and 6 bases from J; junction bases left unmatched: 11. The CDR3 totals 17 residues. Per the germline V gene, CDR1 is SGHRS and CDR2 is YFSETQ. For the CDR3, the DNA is TGCGCCAGCAGCCCATCCGGACTAGCGGGAGCCCCCGATACGCAGTATTTT. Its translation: CASSPSGLAGAPDTQYF.

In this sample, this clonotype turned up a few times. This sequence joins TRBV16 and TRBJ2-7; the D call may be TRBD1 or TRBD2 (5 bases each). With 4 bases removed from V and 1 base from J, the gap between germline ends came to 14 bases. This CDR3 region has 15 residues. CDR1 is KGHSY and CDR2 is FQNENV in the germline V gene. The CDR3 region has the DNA TGTGCCAGCAGCCCCCGGCATGAGGGGTCCTACGAGCAGTACTTC. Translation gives CASSPRHEGSYEQYF.

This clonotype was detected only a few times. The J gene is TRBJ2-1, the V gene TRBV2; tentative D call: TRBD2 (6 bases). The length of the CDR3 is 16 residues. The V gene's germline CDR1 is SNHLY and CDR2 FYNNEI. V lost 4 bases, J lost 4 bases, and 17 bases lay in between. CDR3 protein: CASSGSSVETYNEQFF. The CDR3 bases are TGTGCCAGCAGTGGATCTAGCGTCGAAACTTACAATGAGCAGTTCTTC.

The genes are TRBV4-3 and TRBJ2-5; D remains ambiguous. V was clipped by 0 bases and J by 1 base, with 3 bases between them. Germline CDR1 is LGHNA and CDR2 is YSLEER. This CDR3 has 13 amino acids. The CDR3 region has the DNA TGCGCCAGCAGCCAAGAGGTCCAAGAGACCCAGTACTTC. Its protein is CASSQEVQETQYF.

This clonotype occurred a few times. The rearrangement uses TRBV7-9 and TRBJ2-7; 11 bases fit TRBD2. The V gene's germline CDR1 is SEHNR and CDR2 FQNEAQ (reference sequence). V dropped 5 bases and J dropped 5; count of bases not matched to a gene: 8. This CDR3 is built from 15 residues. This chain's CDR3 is CASSPTSGSRNEQYF. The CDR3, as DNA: TGTGCCAGCAGCCCAACTAGCGGGAGTCGGAACGAGCAGTACTTC.

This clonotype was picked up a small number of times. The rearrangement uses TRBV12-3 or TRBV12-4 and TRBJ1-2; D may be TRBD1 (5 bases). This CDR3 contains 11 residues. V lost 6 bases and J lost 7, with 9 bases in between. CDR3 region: CASRRDRGYTF. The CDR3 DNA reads TGTGCCAGCAGGAGGGACCGTGGCTACACCTTC.

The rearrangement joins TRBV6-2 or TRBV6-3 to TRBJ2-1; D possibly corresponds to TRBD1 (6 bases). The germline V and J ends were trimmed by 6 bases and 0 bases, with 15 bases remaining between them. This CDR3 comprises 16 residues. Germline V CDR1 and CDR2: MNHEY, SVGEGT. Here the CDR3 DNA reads TGTGCCAGCAGCTCCGACAGGCCGAGCTCCTACAATGAGCAGTTCTTC. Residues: CASSSDRPSSYNEQFF.

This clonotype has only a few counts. CDR3 nucleotide sequence: TGTGCCAGCAGCCGTCTTAGCGGGAGGGGCGAGACCCAGTACTTC. Residues: CASSRLSGRGETQYF. V and J are TRBV7-2 and TRBJ2-5; 11 bases are a match to TRBD2. CDR1 and CDR2 from the germline V gene are SGHTA and FQGNSA. CDR3 length equals 15 residues. The V segment lost 5 bases and the J segment 5 bases; nucleotides outside the gene matches: 7.

CDR3 DNA: TGCAGCGTGGGGACCGGCAATGAGCAGTTCTTC. This gives the protein CSVGTGNEQFF. The V gene is TRBV29-1, the J gene TRBJ2-1, with D perhaps being TRBD1 or TRBD2 (5 bases each). V was shortened by 6 bases and J by 6 bases, with 9 bases between the two germline ends. Germline V gene data show CDR1 as SQVTM and CDR2 as ANQGSEA. The length of the CDR3 is 11 residues.

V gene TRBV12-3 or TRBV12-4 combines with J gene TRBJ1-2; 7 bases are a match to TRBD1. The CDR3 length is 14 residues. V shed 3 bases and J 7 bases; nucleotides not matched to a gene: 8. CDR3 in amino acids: CASSFGQGEGGYTF. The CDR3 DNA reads TGTGCCAGCAGTTTTGGTCAGGGGGAGGGTGGCTACACCTTC.

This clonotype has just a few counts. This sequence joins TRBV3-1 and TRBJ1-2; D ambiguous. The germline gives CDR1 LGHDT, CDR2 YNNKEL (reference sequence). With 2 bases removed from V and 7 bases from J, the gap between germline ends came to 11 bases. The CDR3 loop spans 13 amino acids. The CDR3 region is CASSQPYRVGYTF. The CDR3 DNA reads TGTGCCAGCAGCCAACCCTACCGGGTTGGCTACACCTTC.

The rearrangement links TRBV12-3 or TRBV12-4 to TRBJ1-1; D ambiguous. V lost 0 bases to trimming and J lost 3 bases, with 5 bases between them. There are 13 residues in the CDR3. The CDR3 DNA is TGTGCCAGCAGTTTAGCCGCGGACACTGAAGCTTTCTTT. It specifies CASSLAADTEAFF.

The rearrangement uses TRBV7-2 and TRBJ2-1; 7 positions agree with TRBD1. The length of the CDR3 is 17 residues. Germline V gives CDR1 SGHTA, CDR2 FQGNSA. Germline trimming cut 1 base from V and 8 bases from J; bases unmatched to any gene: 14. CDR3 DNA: TGTGCCAGCAGCTTAGAAGTTTGGGACAGATCCCTCGATGAGCAGTTCTTC. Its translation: CASSLEVWDRSLDEQFF.

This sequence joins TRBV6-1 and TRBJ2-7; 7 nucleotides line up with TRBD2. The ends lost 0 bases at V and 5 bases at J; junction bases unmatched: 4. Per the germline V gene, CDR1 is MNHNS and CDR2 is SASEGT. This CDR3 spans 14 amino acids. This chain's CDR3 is CASSEAAGVNEQYF. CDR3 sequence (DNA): TGTGCCAGCAGTGAAGCTGCGGGGGTGAACGAGCAGTACTTC.

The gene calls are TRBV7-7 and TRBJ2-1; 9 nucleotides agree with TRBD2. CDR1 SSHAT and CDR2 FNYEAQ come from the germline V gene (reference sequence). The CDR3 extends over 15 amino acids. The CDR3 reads CSSSLETSGYNEQFF. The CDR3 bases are TGTTCTAGCAGCTTAGAGACTAGCGGCTACAATGAGCAGTTCTTC. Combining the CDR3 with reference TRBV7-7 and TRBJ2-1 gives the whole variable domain GAGVSQSPRYKVTKRGQDVTLRCDPISSHATLYWYQQALGQGPEFLTYFNYEAQPDKSGLPSDRFSAERPEGSISTLTIQRTEQRDSAMYRCSSSLETSGYNEQFFGPGTRLTVL.

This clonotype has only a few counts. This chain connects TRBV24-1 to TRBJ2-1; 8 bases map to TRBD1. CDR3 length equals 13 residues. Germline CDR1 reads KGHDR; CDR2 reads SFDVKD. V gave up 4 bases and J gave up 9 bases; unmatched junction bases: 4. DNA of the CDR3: TGTGCCACCAGTGACCACACAGGGGGTGAGCAGTTCTTC. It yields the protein CATSDHTGGEQFF.

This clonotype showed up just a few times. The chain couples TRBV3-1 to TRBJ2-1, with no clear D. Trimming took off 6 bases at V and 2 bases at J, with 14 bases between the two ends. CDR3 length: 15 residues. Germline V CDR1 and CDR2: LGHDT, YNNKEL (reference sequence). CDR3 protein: CASSPMGLAYNEQFF. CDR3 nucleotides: TGTGCCAGCAGTCCCATGGGTCTCGCCTACAATGAGCAGTTCTTC.

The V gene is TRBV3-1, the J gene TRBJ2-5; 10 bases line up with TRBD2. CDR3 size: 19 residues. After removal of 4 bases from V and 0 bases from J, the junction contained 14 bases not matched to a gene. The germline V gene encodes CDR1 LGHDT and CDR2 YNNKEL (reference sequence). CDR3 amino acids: CASSPTRLNSGRYQETQYF. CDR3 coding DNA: TGTGCCAGCAGCCCAACCCGGCTCAATAGCGGGAGGTACCAAGAGACCCAGTACTTC.

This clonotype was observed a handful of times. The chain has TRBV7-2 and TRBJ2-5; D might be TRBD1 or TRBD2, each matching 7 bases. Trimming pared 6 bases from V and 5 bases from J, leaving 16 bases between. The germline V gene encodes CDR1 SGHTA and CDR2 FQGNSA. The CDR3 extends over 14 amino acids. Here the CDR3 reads CASSMAGGGETQYF. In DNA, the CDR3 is TGTGCCAGCAGTATGGCAGGGGGAGGGGAGACCCAGTACTTC.

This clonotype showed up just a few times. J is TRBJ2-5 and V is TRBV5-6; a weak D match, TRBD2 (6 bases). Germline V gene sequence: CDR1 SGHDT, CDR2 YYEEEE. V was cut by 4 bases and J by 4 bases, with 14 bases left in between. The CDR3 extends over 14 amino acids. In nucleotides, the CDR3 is TGTGCCAGCAGCCCCCGCCCCGGGGGAGAGACCCAGTACTTC. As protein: CASSPRPGGETQYF.

The CDR3 is CSVITRGLGTEAFF. CDR3 DNA sequence: TGCAGCGTCATAACGAGGGGGCTTGGCACTGAAGCTTTCTTT. The V and J genes are TRBV29-1 and TRBJ1-1; 7 nucleotides agree with TRBD1. Germline trimming cut 6 bases from V and 4 bases from J; bases unmatched to any gene: 11. This CDR3 comprises 14 residues. Germline lookup yields CDR1 SQVTM and CDR2 ANQGSEA.

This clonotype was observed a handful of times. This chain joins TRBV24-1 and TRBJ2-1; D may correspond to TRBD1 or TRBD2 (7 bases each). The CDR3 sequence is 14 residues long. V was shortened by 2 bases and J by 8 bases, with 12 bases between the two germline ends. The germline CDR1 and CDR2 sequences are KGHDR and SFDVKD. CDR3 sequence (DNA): TGTGCCACCAGTGATTCAGGGAGGGGGCATGAGCAGTTCTTC. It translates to CATSDSGRGHEQFF.

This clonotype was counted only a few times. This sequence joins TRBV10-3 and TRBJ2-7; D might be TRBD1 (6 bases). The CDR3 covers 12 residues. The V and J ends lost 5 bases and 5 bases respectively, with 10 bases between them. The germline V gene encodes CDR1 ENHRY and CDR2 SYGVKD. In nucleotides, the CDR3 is TGTGCCATCAGTTTGACAGGTGACGAGCAGTACTTC. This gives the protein CAISLTGDEQYF.

This CDR3 is CASSQADRGPNEKLFF. The CDR3 DNA sequence: TGTGCCAGCAGCCAGGCCGATCGAGGGCCTAATGAAAAACTGTTTTTT. J is TRBJ1-4 and V is TRBV4-2; no clear D gene. Germline assignment: CDR1 LGHNA and CDR2 YNFKEQ. The ends were cut back, 3 bases at V and 3 bases at J, with 14 bases in the middle. CDR3 size: 16 residues.